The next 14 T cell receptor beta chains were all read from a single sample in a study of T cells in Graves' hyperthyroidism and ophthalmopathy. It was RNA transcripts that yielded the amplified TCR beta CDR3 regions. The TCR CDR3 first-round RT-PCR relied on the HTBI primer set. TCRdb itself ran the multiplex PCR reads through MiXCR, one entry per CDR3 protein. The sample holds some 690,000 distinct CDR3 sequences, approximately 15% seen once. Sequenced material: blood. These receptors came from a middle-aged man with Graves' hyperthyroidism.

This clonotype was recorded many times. The CDR3 spells CSAHRDFYEQYF. The CDR3, as DNA: TGCAGTGCTCACCGGGACTTCTACGAGCAGTACTTC. The chain combines TRBV20-1 with TRBJ2-7; D may be TRBD2 (6 bases). V gave up 5 bases and J gave up 3 bases, with 11 bases separating them. CDR1 and CDR2 from the germline V gene are DFQATT and SNEGSKA (reference sequence). The CDR3 extends over 12 amino acids.

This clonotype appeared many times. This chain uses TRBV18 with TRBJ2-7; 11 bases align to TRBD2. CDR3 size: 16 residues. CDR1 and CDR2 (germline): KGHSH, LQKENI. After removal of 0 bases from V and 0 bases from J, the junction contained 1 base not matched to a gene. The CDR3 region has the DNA TGTGCCAGCTCACCACCGACTAGCGGGACCTCCTACGAGCAGTACTTC. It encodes CASSPPTSGTSYEQYF.

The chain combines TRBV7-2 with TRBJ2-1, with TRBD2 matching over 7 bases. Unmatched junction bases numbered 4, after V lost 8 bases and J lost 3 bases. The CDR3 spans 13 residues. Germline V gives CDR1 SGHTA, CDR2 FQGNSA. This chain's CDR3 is CASGLGFYNEQFF. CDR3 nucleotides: TGTGCCAGCGGACTAGGATTCTACAATGAGCAGTTCTTC.

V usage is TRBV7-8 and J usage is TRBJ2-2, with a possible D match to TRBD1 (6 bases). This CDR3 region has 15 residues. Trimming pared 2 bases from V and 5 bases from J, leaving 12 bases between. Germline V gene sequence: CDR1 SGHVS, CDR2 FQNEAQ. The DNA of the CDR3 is TGTGCCAGCAGCTTATATGGGGGCTGGACCGGGGAGCTGTTTTTT. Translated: CASSLYGGWTGELFF. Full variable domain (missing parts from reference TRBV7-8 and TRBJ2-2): GAGVSQSPRYKVAKRGQDVALRCDPISGHVSLFWYQQALGQGPEFLTYFQNEAQLDKSGLPSDRFFAERPEGSVSTLKIQRTQQEDSAVYLCASSLYGGWTGELFFGEGSRLTVL.

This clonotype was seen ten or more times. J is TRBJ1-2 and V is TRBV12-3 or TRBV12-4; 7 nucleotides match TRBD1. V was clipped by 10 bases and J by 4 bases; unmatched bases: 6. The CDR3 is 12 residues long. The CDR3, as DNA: TGTGCCATTCACAGGGGATCCTATGGCTACACCTTC. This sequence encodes CAIHRGSYGYTF.

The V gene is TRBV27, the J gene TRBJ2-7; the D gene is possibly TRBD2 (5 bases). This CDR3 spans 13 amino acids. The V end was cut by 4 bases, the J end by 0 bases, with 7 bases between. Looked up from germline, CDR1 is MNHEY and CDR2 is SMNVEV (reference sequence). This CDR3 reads CASSSLGSYEQYF. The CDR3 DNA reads TGTGCCAGCAGTTCACTAGGCTCCTACGAGCAGTACTTC.

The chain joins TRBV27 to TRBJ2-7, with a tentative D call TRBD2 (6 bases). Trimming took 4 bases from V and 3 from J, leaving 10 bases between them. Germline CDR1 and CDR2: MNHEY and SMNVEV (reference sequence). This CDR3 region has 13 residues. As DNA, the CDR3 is TGTGCCAGCAGTTGGGGACTTCACTACGAGCAGTACTTC. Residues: CASSWGLHYEQYF.

CDR3 residues: CSARDSGRAVSTDTQYF. DNA of the CDR3: TGCAGTGCTAGAGATAGCGGGAGGGCCGTGAGTACAGATACGCAGTATTTT. The rearrangement uses TRBV20-1 and TRBJ2-3, with 11 positions matching TRBD2. Germline CDR1 and CDR2: DFQATT and SNEGSKA (reference sequence). V shed 0 bases and J 3 bases; nucleotides not matched to a gene: 8. The CDR3 is made up of 17 amino acids.

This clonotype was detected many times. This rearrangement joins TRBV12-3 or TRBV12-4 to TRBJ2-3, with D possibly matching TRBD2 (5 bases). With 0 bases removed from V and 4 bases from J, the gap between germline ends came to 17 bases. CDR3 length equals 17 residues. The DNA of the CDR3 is TGTGCCAGCAGTTTAGCGCTGGCTAGCATACCCCCAGATACGCAGTATTTT. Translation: CASSLALASIPPDTQYF.

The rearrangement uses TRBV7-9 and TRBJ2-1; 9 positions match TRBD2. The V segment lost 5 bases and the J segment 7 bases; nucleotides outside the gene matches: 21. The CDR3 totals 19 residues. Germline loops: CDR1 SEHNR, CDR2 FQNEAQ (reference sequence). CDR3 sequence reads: CASSPNLIRLAESWNEQFF. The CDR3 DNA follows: TGTGCCAGCAGCCCTAACCTAATTAGACTAGCGGAGTCCTGGAATGAGCAGTTCTTC.

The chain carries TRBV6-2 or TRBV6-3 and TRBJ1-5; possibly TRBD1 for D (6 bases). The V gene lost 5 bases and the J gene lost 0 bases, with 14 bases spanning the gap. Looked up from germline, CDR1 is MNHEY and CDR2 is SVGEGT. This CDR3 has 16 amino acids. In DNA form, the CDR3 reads TGTGCCAGCAGTAAGCTTTGGACAGATAGCAATCAGCCCCAGCATTTT. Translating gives CASSKLWTDSNQPQHF.

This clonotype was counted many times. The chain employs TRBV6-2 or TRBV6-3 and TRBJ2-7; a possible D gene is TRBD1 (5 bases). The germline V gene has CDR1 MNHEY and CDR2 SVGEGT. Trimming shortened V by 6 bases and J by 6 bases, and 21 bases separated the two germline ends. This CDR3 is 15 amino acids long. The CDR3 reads CASRLGVTVYGEQYF. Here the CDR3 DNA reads TGTGCCAGCAGGCTAGGGGTGACCGTCTATGGCGAGCAGTACTTC.

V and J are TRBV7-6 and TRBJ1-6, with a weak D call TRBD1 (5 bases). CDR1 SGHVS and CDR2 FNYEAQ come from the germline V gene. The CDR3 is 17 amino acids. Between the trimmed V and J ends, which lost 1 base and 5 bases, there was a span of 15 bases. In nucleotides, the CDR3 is TGTGCCAGCAGCTTAGACACAGCGACAGCAAATAATTCACCCCTCCACTTT. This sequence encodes CASSLDTATANNSPLHF.

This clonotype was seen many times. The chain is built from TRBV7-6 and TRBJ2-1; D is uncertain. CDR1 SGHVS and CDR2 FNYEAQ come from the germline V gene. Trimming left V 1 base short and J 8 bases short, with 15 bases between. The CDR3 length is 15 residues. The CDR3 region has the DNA TGTGCCAGCAGCTTAGAGGGTGGGCCTTGGGATGAGCAGTTCTTC. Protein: CASSLEGGPWDEQFF.